What follows are 5 T cell receptor beta chains derived from one specimen sequenced in a study of cytomegalovirus exposure and HLA in healthy donors. PCR amplification relied on 60 Vbeta primers (plus 13 Jbeta primers). Measured with immunoSEQ multiplex PCR; TCRdb has only the in-frame clones, and not every one. The sample has roughly 74,000 clones. Material for sequencing was PBMCs. The receptors derive from a female donor in good health and CMV-seropositive.

The chain employs TRBV6-6 and TRBJ1-5; D is perhaps TRBD1 (6 bases). This CDR3 has 15 residues. V was clipped by 6 bases and J by 0 bases, with 12 bases between them. Looked up from germline, CDR1 is MNHNY and CDR2 is SVGAGI (reference sequence). The DNA for the CDR3 is TGTGCCAGCAGAAGAGGACAGAATAGCAATCAGCCCCAGCATTTT. Translation gives CASRRGQNSNQPQHF.

The chain has TRBV15 and TRBJ2-2; D is perhaps TRBD1 (5 bases). CDR3 length equals 17 residues. In germline, CDR1 is LNHNV, CDR2 YYDKDF (reference sequence). V was cut by 0 bases and J by 2 bases, with 13 bases left in between. CDR3 in amino acids: CATSRDRGDANTGELFF. The CDR3 bases are TGTGCCACCAGCAGAGATAGGGGTGACGCCAACACCGGGGAGCTGTTTTTT. Looking up the rest from reference TRBV15 and TRBJ2-2 gives the full variable domain: DAMVIQNPRYQVTQFGKPVTLSCSQTLNHNVMYWYQQKSSQAPKLLFHYYDKDFNNEADTPDNFQSRRPNTSFCFLDIRSPGLGDTAMYLCATSRDRGDANTGELFFGEGSRLTVL.

This chain connects TRBV19 to TRBJ2-1; 9 nucleotides agree with TRBD1. The germline CDR1 and CDR2 sequences are LNHDA and SQIVND (reference sequence). V gave up 3 bases and J gave up 6 bases; unmatched junction bases: 6. There are 15 residues in the CDR3. The CDR3 is CASSIGTGIPNEQFF. The CDR3 DNA is TGTGCCAGTAGTATCGGGACAGGGATCCCCAATGAGCAGTTCTTC.

The chain employs TRBV4-3 and TRBJ2-1; perhaps TRBD2 as D (6 bases). Germline V lookup: CDR1 LGHNA, CDR2 YSLEER. The CDR3 is made up of 17 amino acids. Trimming took 0 bases from V and 1 from J, leaving 13 bases between them. CDR3 bases: TGCGCCAGCAGCCAAGAGATCTCCGGGACTTCCTACAATGAGCAGTTCTTC. Translated, it gives CASSQEISGTSYNEQFF.

V gene TRBV11-2 combines with J gene TRBJ1-1; D is unresolved. The V gene lost 0 bases and the J gene lost 0 bases, with 14 bases spanning the gap. Germline CDR1 SGHAT, CDR2 FQNNGV. The CDR3 sequence is 17 residues long. The CDR3 reads CASSLEVSLLMNTEAFF. For the CDR3, the DNA is TGTGCCAGCAGCTTAGAAGTGAGCCTACTAATGAACACTGAAGCTTTCTTT.